The TCR beta chain described here comes from a study of blood T cells in healthy people across ages. This CDR3 region has 15 residues. Primers used in a second PCR of about 7 to 11 cycles were a sample-barcoded 5' primer and a J-beta primer mix. One entry per CDR3 protein, called by TCRdb with MiXCR from the 5' RACE reads. In the table there are 630,000 or so distinct CDR3 sequences, less than 35% of which are singletons. Points on this clonotype: Mismatch with germline at one junction end may stem from a read error.

The V call is TRBV12-3 or TRBV12-4, the J call TRBJ1-1; 11 nucleotides agree with TRBD1. The source material was blood. The clonotype originates from a woman aged 80 or over in good health. The chain's CDR3 is CASSLAPRTGGGEGF. Written as DNA, the CDR3 is TGTGCCAGCAGTTTAGCCCCAAGGACAGGGGGCGGAGAAGGCTTT.